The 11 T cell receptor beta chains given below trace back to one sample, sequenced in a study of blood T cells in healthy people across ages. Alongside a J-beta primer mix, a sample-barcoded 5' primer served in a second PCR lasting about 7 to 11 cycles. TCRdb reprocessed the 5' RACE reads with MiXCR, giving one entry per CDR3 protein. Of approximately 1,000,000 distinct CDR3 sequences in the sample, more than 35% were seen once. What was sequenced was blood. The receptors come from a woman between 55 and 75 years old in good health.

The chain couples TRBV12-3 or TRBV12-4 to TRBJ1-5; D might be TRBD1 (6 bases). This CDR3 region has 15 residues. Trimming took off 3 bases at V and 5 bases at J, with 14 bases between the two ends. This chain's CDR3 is CASSLAGAFYQPQHF. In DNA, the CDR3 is TGTGCCAGCAGTTTGGCAGGGGCTTTCTATCAGCCCCAGCATTTT.

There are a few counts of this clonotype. In DNA form, the CDR3 reads TGTGCCAGCAGCTTAGCTCGGACTAGCGGATCCTACGAGCAGTACTTC. It encodes CASSLARTSGSYEQYF. The V and J genes are TRBV7-9 and TRBJ2-7; the match to TRBD2 covers 10 bases. This CDR3 contains 16 residues. Unmatched junction bases numbered 3, after V lost 0 bases and J lost 1 base. Germline CDR1 reads SEHNR; CDR2 reads FQNEAQ (reference sequence).

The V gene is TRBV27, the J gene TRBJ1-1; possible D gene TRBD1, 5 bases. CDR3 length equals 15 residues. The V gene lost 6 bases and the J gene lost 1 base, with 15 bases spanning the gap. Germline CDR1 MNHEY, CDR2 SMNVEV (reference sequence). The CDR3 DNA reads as TGTGCCAGCAGGCCCACCCCTGACAGGAACACTGAAGCTTTCTTT. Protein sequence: CASRPTPDRNTEAFF.

The CDR3 bases are TGTGCCACCAGCAGAGATAAAGTAGGGAATGAGCAGTTCTTC. Its translation: CATSRDKVGNEQFF. The chain joins TRBV15 to TRBJ2-1; D is uncertain. The ends were cut back, 0 bases at V and 7 bases at J, with 10 bases in the middle. The CDR3 sequence is 14 residues long. CDR1 and CDR2 from the germline V gene are LNHNV and YYDKDF (reference sequence).

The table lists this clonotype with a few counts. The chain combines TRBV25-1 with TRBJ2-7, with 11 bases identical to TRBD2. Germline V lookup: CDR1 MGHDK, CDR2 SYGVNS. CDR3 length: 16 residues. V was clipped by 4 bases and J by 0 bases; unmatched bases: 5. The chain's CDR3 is CASSGTSGLNSYEQYF. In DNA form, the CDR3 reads TGTGCCAGCAGTGGGACTAGCGGGTTAAACTCCTACGAGCAGTACTTC.

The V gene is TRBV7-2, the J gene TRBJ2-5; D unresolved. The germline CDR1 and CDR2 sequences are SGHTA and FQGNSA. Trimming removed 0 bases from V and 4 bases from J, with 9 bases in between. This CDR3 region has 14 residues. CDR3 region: CASSLALHLETQYF. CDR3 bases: TGTGCCAGCAGCTTAGCGCTTCACTTAGAGACCCAGTACTTC. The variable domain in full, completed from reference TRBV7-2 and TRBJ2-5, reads GAGVSQSPSNKVTEKGKDVELRCDPISGHTALYWYRQSLGQGLEFLIYFQGNSAPDKSGLPSDRFSAERTGGSVSTLTIQRTQQEDSAVYLCASSLALHLETQYFGPGTRLLVL.

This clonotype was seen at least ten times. CDR3 residues: CASSERAEWEQYF. The DNA for the CDR3 is TGTGCCAGCAGCGAGAGGGCCGAATGGGAGCAGTACTTC. The V and J genes are TRBV7-2 and TRBJ2-7; TRBD2 might be the D (5 bases). This CDR3 has 13 amino acids. The V gene lost 5 bases and the J gene lost 7 bases, with 15 bases spanning the gap. Germline V gene lookup returns CDR1 SGHTA and CDR2 FQGNSA.

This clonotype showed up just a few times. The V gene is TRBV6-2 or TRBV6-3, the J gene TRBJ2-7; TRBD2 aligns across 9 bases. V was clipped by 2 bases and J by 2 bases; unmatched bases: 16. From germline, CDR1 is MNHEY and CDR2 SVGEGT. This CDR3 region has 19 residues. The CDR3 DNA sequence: TGTGCCAGCAGTTACACCACCAATTTAGGAGCGGGAGGCCCCTACGAGCAGTACTTC. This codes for CASSYTTNLGAGGPYEQYF.

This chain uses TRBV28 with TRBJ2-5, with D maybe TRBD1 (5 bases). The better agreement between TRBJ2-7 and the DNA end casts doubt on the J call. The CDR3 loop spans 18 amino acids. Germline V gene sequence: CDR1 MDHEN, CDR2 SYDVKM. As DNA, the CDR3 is TGTGCCAGCAGTTTATCGCTGATTAGGGGAATCGACTCTTACGAGCAGTACTTC. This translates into CASSLSLIRGIDSYEQYF.

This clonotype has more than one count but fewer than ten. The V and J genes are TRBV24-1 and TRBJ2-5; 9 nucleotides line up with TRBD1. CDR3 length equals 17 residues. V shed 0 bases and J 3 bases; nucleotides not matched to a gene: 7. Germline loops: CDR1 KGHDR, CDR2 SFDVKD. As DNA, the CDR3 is TGTGCCACCAGTGATTTGCCGCCGGGACAGGGAGAAGAGACCCAGTACTTC. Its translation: CATSDLPPGQGEETQYF.

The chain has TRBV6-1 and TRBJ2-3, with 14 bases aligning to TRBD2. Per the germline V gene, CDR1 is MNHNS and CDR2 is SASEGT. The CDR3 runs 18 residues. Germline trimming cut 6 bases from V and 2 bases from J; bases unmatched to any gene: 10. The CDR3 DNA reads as TGTGCCAGCAGCGCCGGGACTAGCGGGAGCCCAATCACAGATACGCAGTATTTT. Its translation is CASSAGTSGSPITDTQYF.